The entry that follows covers one T cell receptor (beta chain) sequence. Its specificity is not known. This entry is derived from a study of cytomegalovirus exposure and HLA in healthy donors. Some clones are missing from TCRdb's copy, which holds only in-frame ones; the method was immunoSEQ multiplex PCR. The sample lists about 360,000 clones; 86% were seen once. Points from the study as a whole: Reports indicated that the classifier achieved high specificity and sensitivity in diagnosing cytomegalovirus status.

CDR1 is SGHTA and CDR2 is FQGNSA in the germline V gene. This CDR3 region has 15 residues. Trimming left V 3 bases short and J 4 bases short, with 15 bases between. Sequenced material: PBMCs. The sequence derives from a woman younger than 30 in good health and CMV-seronegative. The chain couples TRBV7-2 to TRBJ1-2; possible D gene TRBD1, 5 bases. The CDR3 coding sequence is TGTGCCAGCAGCTTCCCCGGGGGGGATAGCTATGGCTACACCTTC. This sequence encodes CASSFPGGDSYGYTF.